Listed here is a single T cell receptor (beta chain). What it binds is unknown. Investigators sorted each CD8+ T cell subset in triplicate, taking roughly 330,000 cells each time. This sample is drawn from a study of CXCR3-negative and CXCR3-positive naive CD8 T cells. Study conclusions and caveats: TRBV-TRBJ usage was alike in naive CXCR3-negative and CXCR3-positive cells but differed in memory cells.

All TRB cDNA libraries came from 5' RACE performed with UMI labels. After re-calling the 5' RACE reads, TCRdb lists one entry per CDR3 protein, DNA absent. Its clone listing holds 45,000 to 55,000 distinct CDR3 sequences. The CDR3 contains 17 residues. Germline loops: CDR1 SEHNR, CDR2 FQNEAQ (reference sequence). The TCR sequence derives from a human donor in good health. Some clones in this sample may be carry-over from other donors' samples. The sequencing input was memory CD8+ T cells from blood. The rearrangement joins TRBV7-9 to TRBJ1-1; TCRdb proposes TRBD1, but this gene call is untestable without DNA. This chain's CDR3 is CASSPKGGDDRAAKAFF.